These 15 T cell receptor beta chains were sequenced from one sample in a study of T-cell reconstitution after alpha-beta-depleted transplantation in children. During its preparation, the TCRbeta library received unique molecular identifiers. TCRdb fed the PCR reads into MiXCR, producing one record per CDR3 protein. The sample lists approximately 250,000 distinct CDR3 sequences; over 9.5% were seen once. This material consisted of PBMCs from the stem cell graft donor, taken from the stem cell graft. Receptor source: a human donor who donated a stem cell graft to a child with SCID.

This clonotype was found many times. J is TRBJ1-4 and V is TRBV20-1; D is unclear. This CDR3 spans 15 amino acids. Trimming stripped 1 base from V and 0 bases from J, with 9 bases between. Germline V gene lookup returns CDR1 DFQATT and CDR2 SNEGSKA (reference sequence). CDR3: CSARGLATTNEKLFF. In DNA form, the CDR3 reads TGCAGTGCTAGAGGCTTGGCTACAACTAATGAAAAACTGTTTTTT.

This clonotype showed up many times. The chain combines TRBV9 with TRBJ2-5, with D perhaps TRBD1 (6 bases). The CDR3 is 15 amino acids. Germline V lookup: CDR1 SGDLS, CDR2 YYNGEE. The V end lost 1 base, the J end lost 4 bases, and 14 bases lay between the germline ends. The CDR3 nucleotides are TGTGCCAGCAGCGTACCAGGGGTCGTAATAGAGACCCAGTACTTC. Translation: CASSVPGVVIETQYF.

This clonotype was detected many times. This CDR3 is CATSVDNTDTQYF. The CDR3 DNA reads TGTGCCACCAGTGTGGACAACACAGATACGCAGTATTTT. This rearrangement joins TRBV24-1 to TRBJ2-3, with D possibly TRBD1 on 5 matching bases. V lost 5 bases, J lost 2 bases, and 7 bases lay in between. Germline-derived CDR1 and CDR2 are KGHDR and SFDVKD. The CDR3 totals 13 residues.

The rearrangement uses TRBV30 and TRBJ2-1; 11 bases are shared with TRBD2. CDR1 GTSNPN and CDR2 SVGIG come from the germline V gene (reference sequence). Trimming at V came to 0 bases and at J to 4 bases, leaving 2 bases not matched to a gene. The CDR3 has 15 amino acids. In DNA, the CDR3 is TGTGCCTGGAGTGTAGCTAGCGGGGGGTACAATGAGCAGTTCTTC. It codes for CAWSVASGGYNEQFF.

This clonotype was seen ten or more times. The V and J genes are TRBV30 and TRBJ2-7; possible D gene TRBD1, 5 bases. V lost 0 bases and J 3 bases, leaving 9 bases between the germline ends. CDR1 GTSNPN and CDR2 SVGIG come from the germline V gene (reference sequence). This CDR3 is built from 13 residues. CDR3 in amino acids: CAWSVQRGYEQYF. The CDR3 DNA reads as TGTGCCTGGAGTGTACAAAGGGGCTACGAGCAGTACTTC.

The V gene is TRBV18, the J gene TRBJ1-2; TRBD1 might be the D (6 bases). Trimming removed 2 bases from V and 0 bases from J, with 10 bases in between. Germline CDR1 reads KGHSH; CDR2 reads LQKENI. CDR3 length: 15 amino acids. The CDR3 region is CASSPDRHANYGYTF. For the CDR3, the DNA is TGTGCCAGCTCACCAGACAGGCACGCTAACTATGGCTACACCTTC.

This clonotype was counted ten times or more. The chain recombines TRBV5-1 with TRBJ2-3; possible D gene TRBD2, 6 bases. The CDR3 sequence is 12 residues long. In germline, CDR1 is SGHRS, CDR2 YFSETQ. V lost 4 bases and J 6 bases, leaving 9 bases between the germline ends. CDR3 residues: CASSARGDTQYF. As DNA, the CDR3 is TGCGCCAGCAGCGCCCGGGGGGATACGCAGTATTTT.

The rearrangement joins TRBV6-1 to TRBJ1-2, with TRBD1 matching 10 bases. The CDR3 length is 14 residues. The ends lost 4 bases at V and 6 bases at J; junction bases unmatched: 5. Germline-derived CDR1 and CDR2 are MNHNS and SASEGT. The CDR3 DNA follows: TGTGCCAGCAGTGCTCAGACAGGGGGCGATGGCTACACCTTC. This sequence encodes CASSAQTGGDGYTF.

This clonotype was detected many times. V usage is TRBV5-1 and J usage is TRBJ2-1, with a weak D call TRBD1 (6 bases). CDR3 size: 14 residues. The ends were cut back, 4 bases at V and 7 bases at J, with 15 bases in the middle. The V gene's germline CDR1 is SGHRS and CDR2 YFSETQ. The CDR3 bases are TGCGCCAGCAGCGAACAGGGTACACCAAATGAGCAGTTCTTC. Protein: CASSEQGTPNEQFF. The entire variable domain, with the rest obtained from reference TRBV5-1 and TRBJ2-1, is as follows: KAGVTQTPRYLIKTRGQQVTLSCSPISGHRSVSWYQQTPGQGLQFLFEYFSETQRNKGNFPGRFSGRQFSNSRSEMNVSTLELGDSALYLCASSEQGTPNEQFFGPGTRLTVL.

The sample holds many counts of this clonotype. The CDR3 sequence is CASRPGHPQETQYF. The CDR3 nucleotides read TGCGCCAGCAGACCAGGACATCCCCAAGAGACCCAGTACTTC. This chain joins TRBV5-1 and TRBJ2-5; a possible D gene is TRBD1 (5 bases). The CDR3 is 14 amino acids. The V gene's germline CDR1 is SGHRS and CDR2 YFSETQ. Trimming removed 5 bases at V and 1 base at J, with 12 bases between. Combining the CDR3 with reference TRBV5-1 and TRBJ2-5 gives the whole variable domain KAGVTQTPRYLIKTRGQQVTLSCSPISGHRSVSWYQQTPGQGLQFLFEYFSETQRNKGNFPGRFSGRQFSNSRSEMNVSTLELGDSALYLCASRPGHPQETQYFGPGTRLLVL.

This clonotype was seen a few times. The gene calls are TRBV9 and TRBJ2-2; 11 nucleotides agree with TRBD2. Trimming cost V 0 bases and J 6 bases; bases outside gene matches: 13. Germline CDR1 SGDLS, CDR2 YYNGEE. The CDR3 is 19 residues long. CDR3 in DNA: TGTGCCAGCAGCGTAGTCGACTCCGTAGCGGGGGGGCACCCCGGGGAGCTGTTTTTT. Its translation: CASSVVDSVAGGHPGELFF.

This clonotype appeared many times. The chain links TRBV7-2 to TRBJ2-7, with a possible D match to TRBD1 (6 bases). The V end was cut by 2 bases, the J end by 0 bases, with 11 bases between. The CDR3 contains 15 residues. From germline, CDR1 is SGHTA and CDR2 FQGNSA. This CDR3 reads CASSLMGANSYEQYF. DNA of the CDR3: TGTGCCAGCAGCTTAATGGGGGCAAACTCCTACGAGCAGTACTTC.

This clonotype was counted at least ten times. The CDR3 is CASRFTRDTQYF. The CDR3 DNA follows: TGCGCCAGCAGATTTACCCGAGATACGCAGTATTTT. The V and J genes are TRBV5-1 and TRBJ2-3; no firm D call. V gave up 5 bases and J gave up 5 bases, with 9 bases separating them. Looked up from germline, CDR1 is SGHRS and CDR2 is YFSETQ. The CDR3 is 12 residues long.

This clonotype was recorded many times. The chain joins TRBV7-2 to TRBJ1-2; TRBD1 is a possible D gene (6 bases). The CDR3 covers 15 residues. Germline V gene lookup returns CDR1 SGHTA and CDR2 FQGNSA. V lost 5 bases and J 2 bases, leaving 15 bases between the germline ends. CDR3 nucleotides: TGTGCCAGCAGCCTTACGAGGGGGTGGAACTATGGCTACACCTTC. As protein: CASSLTRGWNYGYTF.

The chain employs TRBV20-1 and TRBJ1-2; D possibly corresponds to TRBD1 (5 bases). Looked up from germline, CDR1 is DFQATT and CDR2 is SNEGSKA (reference sequence). This CDR3 spans 11 amino acids. CDR3 DNA: TGCAGCGCCGGACATCCCTATGGCTACACCTTC. Amino acids: CSAGHPYGYTF.